Below, 14 T cell receptor beta chains from the same sample are listed, as sequenced in a study of blood T cells in healthy people across ages. A sample-barcoded 5' primer and a J-beta primer mix were used in a second PCR of roughly 7 to 11 cycles. TCRdb used MiXCR to reprocess the 5' RACE reads, holding one entry per CDR3 protein. The table has hundreds of thousands of distinct CDR3 sequences, roughly three fifths seen once. The sample taken for sequencing was blood. These receptors all stem from a man in his forties or fifties in good health.

This clonotype was observed a handful of times. This sequence joins TRBV27 and TRBJ2-7; D is unresolved. This CDR3 region has 14 residues. Germline assignment: CDR1 MNHEY and CDR2 SMNVEV (reference sequence). Trimming removed 3 bases at V and 1 base at J, with 10 bases between. The CDR3 protein is CASSLRRASYEQYF. In DNA form, the CDR3 reads TGTGCCAGCAGTTTGCGGCGCGCTTCCTACGAGCAGTACTTC.

The chain's CDR3 is CASSFYTGSKGNEQFF. The DNA for the CDR3 is TGTGCCAGCAGCTTTTACACGGGATCCAAAGGCAATGAGCAGTTCTTC. This rearrangement joins TRBV11-3 to TRBJ2-1; possibly TRBD2 for D (5 bases). Germline-derived CDR1 and CDR2 are SGHNT and YENEEA. The CDR3 covers 16 residues. V lost 3 bases, J lost 6 bases, and 18 bases lay in between.

The sample holds one count of this clonotype. The chain employs TRBV20-1 and TRBJ1-2, with 7 nucleotides matching TRBD1. Germline V gives CDR1 DFQATT, CDR2 SNEGSKA (reference sequence). Losses at the gene ends were 3 bases for V and 0 bases for J; bases not matched to a gene: 13. The CDR3 is made up of 17 amino acids. CDR3 loop: CSARDRDSIPANYGYTF. The DNA of the CDR3 is TGCAGTGCTAGGGATCGGGACAGCATACCAGCTAACTATGGCTACACCTTC.

V usage is TRBV6-1 and J usage is TRBJ2-3, with TRBD2 matching 14 bases. V shed 6 bases and J 5 bases; nucleotides not matched to a gene: 13. There are 18 residues in the CDR3. Germline lookup yields CDR1 MNHNS and CDR2 SASEGT. The CDR3 is CASSRGLAGGLERDTQYF. The CDR3 nucleotides read TGTGCCAGCAGCCGAGGACTAGCGGGAGGCTTGGAAAGAGATACGCAGTATTTT.

This clonotype occurred a few times. The chain has TRBV27 and TRBJ2-5; possibly TRBD1 or TRBD2 for D (5 bases each). Germline assignment: CDR1 MNHEY and CDR2 SMNVEV (reference sequence). The CDR3 is 16 amino acids. V was trimmed by 3 bases and J by 4 bases, leaving 18 bases between them. The CDR3: CASSFWGTNQPETQYF. In DNA form, the CDR3 reads TGTGCCAGCAGTTTTTGGGGGACCAACCAGCCAGAGACCCAGTACTTC.

This rearrangement joins TRBV9 to TRBJ2-1, with 11 bases fitting TRBD2. CDR3 size: 18 residues. V trimming: 2 bases; J trimming: 7 bases; junction bases outside the gene matches: 14. CDR1 and CDR2 from the germline V gene are SGDLS and YYNGEE. CDR3 protein: CASSVRLAGTVLGNEQFF. In DNA, the CDR3 is TGTGCCAGCAGCGTCCGACTAGCGGGAACAGTTCTGGGGAATGAGCAGTTCTTC. Using reference TRBV9 and TRBJ2-1 for the parts outside the CDR3, the full variable domain is DSGVTQTPKHLITATGQRVTLRCSPRSGDLSVYWYQQSLDQGLQFLIQYYNGEERAKGNILERFSAQQFPDLHSELNLSSLELGDSALYFCASSVRLAGTVLGNEQFFGPGTRLTVL.

The chain combines TRBV5-1 with TRBJ2-1; TRBD2 matches 7 bases. Germline V gene sequence: CDR1 SGHRS, CDR2 YFSETQ. The CDR3 extends over 16 amino acids. The ends lost 2 bases at V and 2 bases at J; junction bases unmatched: 7. The CDR3 DNA sequence: TGCGCCAGCAGCTTCCGCGCTAGCGGCGCCTACAATGAGCAGTTCTTC. Protein product: CASSFRASGAYNEQFF.

The V and J genes are TRBV10-3 and TRBJ2-3, with 12 bases aligning to TRBD1. The trim removed 10 bases at V and 5 bases at J, leaving 7 bases unmatched. CDR3 length: 14 residues. In germline, CDR1 is ENHRY, CDR2 SYGVKD. The CDR3: CATEGTGGLDTQYF. CDR3 in DNA: TGTGCCACCGAGGGGACAGGGGGCTTAGATACGCAGTATTTT.

This clonotype was seen a handful of times. V and J are TRBV5-1 and TRBJ2-7; D is tentatively TRBD1 or TRBD2 (6 bases each). Deletions cut 4 bases from V and 3 bases from J, with 11 bases between. CDR3 length: 13 residues. Germline CDR1 SGHRS, CDR2 YFSETQ. CDR3 residues: CASSQQGGYEQYF. CDR3 nucleotides: TGCGCCAGCAGCCAACAGGGAGGCTACGAGCAGTACTTC. The full variable domain, in which reference TRBV5-1 and TRBJ2-7 provide the parts outside the CDR3, is KAGVTQTPRYLIKTRGQQVTLSCSPISGHRSVSWYQQTPGQGLQFLFEYFSETQRNKGNFPGRFSGRQFSNSRSEMNVSTLELGDSALYLCASSQQGGYEQYFGPGTRLTVT.

This clonotype was seen many times. The chain combines TRBV7-2 with TRBJ2-7; 7 bases align to TRBD1. The CDR3 covers 13 residues. Germline values: CDR1 SGHTA, CDR2 FQGNSA. V gave up 3 bases and J gave up 4 bases; unmatched junction bases: 3. For the CDR3, the DNA is TGTGCCAGCAGCTTGCGACAGGGATACGAGCAGTACTTC. This codes for CASSLRQGYEQYF.

The V gene is TRBV10-3, the J gene TRBJ2-3, with a tentative D call TRBD2 (5 bases). Deletions cut 6 bases from V and 4 bases from J, with 5 bases between. The CDR3 is 11 amino acids. Germline values: CDR1 ENHRY, CDR2 SYGVKD. CDR3 in DNA: TGTGCCATCAGCGGGGCAGATACGCAGTATTTT. It codes for CAISGADTQYF.

The genes are TRBV4-2 and TRBJ2-1; 7 bases are a match to TRBD1. The length of the CDR3 is 16 residues. Looked up from germline, CDR1 is LGHNA and CDR2 is YNFKEQ. The J segment lost 7 bases and the V segment lost 4 bases, leaving 13 bases of the junction unmatched. CDR3 DNA sequence: TGTGCCAGCAGCCGCGATCGCACAGGGGTTACAAATGAGCAGTTCTTC. Translated, it gives CASSRDRTGVTNEQFF.

This clonotype was seen repeatedly, ten times or more. The chain carries TRBV29-1 and TRBJ2-7, with 8 bases lining up with TRBD2. Trimming removed 0 bases from V and 5 bases from J; junction bases left unmatched: 9. The CDR3 has 15 amino acids. CDR1 and CDR2 from the germline V gene are SQVTM and ANQGSEA. The CDR3 spells CSVEDLSGRTNEQYF. CDR3 bases: TGCAGCGTTGAAGATTTGAGCGGGAGAACCAACGAGCAGTACTTC.

The V call is TRBV20-1, the J call TRBJ2-5; D unresolved. Trimming removed 2 bases at V and 2 bases at J, with 9 bases between. Per germline, CDR1 DFQATT and CDR2 SNEGSKA (reference sequence). The CDR3 has 13 amino acids. CDR3 residues: CSARLPTQETQYF. CDR3 DNA: TGCAGTGCTAGATTACCGACTCAAGAGACCCAGTACTTC.